Below, 27 T cell receptor beta chains from the same sample are listed, as sequenced in a study of blood T cell repertoires in COVID-19. Data came from immunoSEQ multiplex PCR; TCRdb stores just in-frame clones and leaves some out. Counted here are tens of thousands of clones, 80% to 95% occurring once; the ten biggest clones make up approximately 10%. The sample consisted of peripheral blood. These receptors were collected from a woman older than 75 with active COVID-19.

The CDR3 here is CSVERQTGELFF. The CDR3 bases are TGCAGCGTTGAGCGACAGACCGGGGAGCTGTTTTTT. The chain is built from TRBV29-1 and TRBJ2-2; the D gene is possibly TRBD1 (5 bases). The V gene lost 3 bases and the J gene lost 5 bases, with 7 bases spanning the gap. Germline CDR1 reads SQVTM; CDR2 reads ANQGSEA. CDR3 length equals 12 residues.

This chain links TRBV3-1 (or the pseudogene TRBV3-2) with TRBJ2-5, with TRBD2 identical over 7 bases. CDR1 LGHDT and CDR2 YNNKEL come from the germline V gene (reference sequence). V was pared by 4 bases and J by 4 bases, with 6 bases of the junction left unmatched. This CDR3 is built from 14 residues. Here the CDR3 DNA reads TGTGCCAGCAGCCGCGCGGGAGTCGGAGAGACCCAGTACTTC. This translates into CASSRAGVGETQYF.

This clone was found once. The chain joins TRBV3-1 (or the pseudogene TRBV3-2) to TRBJ2-7; D gene unclear. The V end was cut by 1 base, the J end by 0 bases, with 10 bases between. CDR1 and CDR2 from the germline V gene are LGHDT and YNNKEL (reference sequence). The CDR3 covers 15 residues. The CDR3 DNA reads TGTGCCAGCAGCCAAGTTGCGGAGAGCTCCTACGAGCAGTACTTC. Protein sequence: CASSQVAESSYEQYF.

The chain combines TRBV6-2 or TRBV6-3 with TRBJ1-5; no reliable D call. V shed 0 bases and J shed 10 bases, with 16 bases lying between them. Germline-derived CDR1 and CDR2 are MNHEY and SVGEGT. The CDR3 has 15 amino acids. CDR3 coding DNA: TGTGCCAGCAGTTACTCGACTGAGGGTCCTCAACCCCAGCATTTT. Amino acids: CASSYSTEGPQPQHF.

This clone was picked up a small number of times. The rearrangement links TRBV19 to TRBJ1-6; TRBD1 aligns across 7 bases. CDR1 and CDR2 (germline): LNHDA, SQIVND (reference sequence). The CDR3 is made up of 17 amino acids. The junction had 10 bases not matched to a gene; V was cut back by 3 bases and J by 5 bases. The CDR3 DNA is TGTGCCAGTAGTATTAGAGGGGACAGATATAATAATTCACCCCTCCACTTT. The encoded protein is CASSIRGDRYNNSPLHF.

The V and J genes are TRBV6-1 and TRBJ2-3; TRBD2 might be the D (5 bases). There are 16 residues in the CDR3. V shed 2 bases and J shed 2 bases, with 14 bases lying between them. Germline V gives CDR1 MNHNS, CDR2 SASEGT. The CDR3 loop reads CASSENPEGYTDTQYF. DNA for the CDR3: TGTGCCAGCAGTGAAAACCCCGAGGGATACACAGATACGCAGTATTTT.

This sequence joins TRBV28 and TRBJ1-6, with unresolved D. Germline V gives CDR1 MDHEN, CDR2 SYDVKM. Trimming pared 8 bases from V and 6 bases from J, leaving 14 bases between. This CDR3 region has 14 residues. CDR3 bases: TGTGCCAGCGGCTGGGGAGGCGGTAATTCACCCCTCCACTTT. Residues: CASGWGGGNSPLHF.

The V gene is TRBV10-1, the J gene TRBJ2-7; TRBD1 matches 10 bases. V shed 8 bases and J 5 bases; nucleotides not matched to a gene: 9. CDR1 and CDR2 (germline): WNHNN, SYGVQD (reference sequence). CDR3 size: 14 residues. The CDR3 bases are TGCGCCAGCCAAGGGGGACAGGGGTCCAACGAGCAGTACGTC. This codes for CASQGGQGSNEQYV.

This clone has just one count. This chain connects TRBV3-1 (or the pseudogene TRBV3-2) to TRBJ2-7; tentatively, D is TRBD1 (6 bases). This CDR3 region has 11 residues. Germline CDR1 LGHDT, CDR2 YNNKEL (reference sequence). V was shortened by 10 bases and J by 9 bases, with 16 bases between the two germline ends. Written as DNA, the CDR3 is TGTGCCAAAGGGGGACCGAGGGGGCAGTACGTC. This encodes CAKGGPRGQYV.

The rearrangement uses TRBV19 and TRBJ2-3; 9 bases are a match to TRBD2. Germline trimming cut 3 bases from V and 4 bases from J; bases unmatched to any gene: 5. Germline V gene data show CDR1 as LNHDA and CDR2 as SQIVND (reference sequence). The CDR3 has 15 residues. The CDR3 reads CASSMTSGRADTQYF. CDR3 nucleotides: TGTGCCAGTAGTATGACTAGCGGTAGAGCAGATACGCAGTATTTT.

This clone came up once. The chain recombines TRBV6-8 with TRBJ1-5, with 7 bases that match TRBD1. J gave up 6 bases and V 9 bases, and 8 bases lay outside the gene matches. The CDR3 loop spans 13 amino acids. Germline CDR1 reads MNHGY; CDR2 reads SAAAGT. In DNA, the CDR3 is TGTGCCAGTATTTTACAGGGGTTTCAGCCCCAGCATTTT. It yields the protein CASILQGFQPQHF.

The chain couples TRBV2 to TRBJ1-4, with D hard to call. Trimming took off 5 bases at V and 2 bases at J, with 9 bases between the two ends. CDR1 and CDR2 (germline): SNHLY, FYNNEI. The CDR3 has 14 amino acids. CDR3 loop: CASSLTSTNEKLFF. CDR3 bases: TGTGCCAGCAGTCTGACAAGTACTAATGAAAAACTGTTTTTT.

J is TRBJ1-1 and V is TRBV19; 10 positions match TRBD1. Looked up from germline, CDR1 is LNHDA and CDR2 is SQIVND (reference sequence). J lost 2 bases, V lost 4 bases, and 7 bases had no gene match. This CDR3 is built from 16 residues. The CDR3 loop reads CASSTPGQGTNTEAFF. CDR3 coding DNA: TGTGCCAGTAGTACCCCGGGACAGGGGACAAACACTGAAGCTTTCTTT.

Written as DNA, the CDR3 is TGTGCCAGCAGTTGGGGCGGGGGATACACCGGGGAGCTGTTTTTT. Amino acids: CASSWGGGYTGELFF. The chain uses TRBV28 and TRBJ2-2, with 7 positions matching TRBD2. J lost 3 bases, V lost 4 bases, and 5 bases had no gene match. CDR3 length equals 15 residues. The germline V gene has CDR1 MDHEN and CDR2 SYDVKM.

The J gene is TRBJ1-1, the V gene TRBV25-1; perhaps TRBD1 as D (5 bases). Germline V gives CDR1 MGHDK, CDR2 SYGVNS. CDR3 length equals 14 residues. V gave up 5 bases and J gave up 5 bases, with 15 bases separating them. The CDR3 loop is CASSPRGGYTEAFF. CDR3 coding DNA: TGTGCCAGCAGTCCACGGGGGGGTTATACTGAAGCTTTCTTT.

The V and J genes are TRBV3-1 (or the pseudogene TRBV3-2) and TRBJ2-5; TRBD2 aligns across 8 bases. The length of the CDR3 is 17 residues. V gave up 1 base and J gave up 4 bases; unmatched junction bases: 11. Germline V gene sequence: CDR1 LGHDT, CDR2 YNNKEL (reference sequence). CDR3 amino acids: CASSQGGRAGDRETQYF. CDR3 in DNA: TGTGCCAGCAGCCAAGGAGGACGAGCGGGGGATCGAGAGACCCAGTACTTC.

This chain links TRBV5-8 with TRBJ1-4; D is perhaps TRBD1 (6 bases). This CDR3 region has 13 residues. Looked up from germline, CDR1 is SGHTS and CDR2 is YDEGEE. Trimming took 4 bases from V and 5 from J, leaving 9 bases between them. CDR3 sequence: CASSLGQNEKLFF. For the CDR3, the DNA is TGTGCCAGCAGCCTCGGACAGAATGAAAAACTGTTTTTT.

The sample holds a few counts of this clone. The chain couples TRBV2 to TRBJ2-7; 8 nucleotides line up with TRBD1. CDR1 is SNHLY and CDR2 is FYNNEI in the germline V gene. The CDR3 loop spans 13 amino acids. V gave up 9 bases and J gave up 3 bases; unmatched junction bases: 7. The DNA for the CDR3 is TGTGCCAGTGGACGGACAGGGCGCTACGAGCAGTACTTC. Residues: CASGRTGRYEQYF.

This chain links TRBV7-9 with TRBJ2-1; TRBD2 aligns across 14 bases. Looked up from germline, CDR1 is SEHNR and CDR2 is FQNEAQ (reference sequence). Trimming took 6 bases from V and 0 from J; bases not matched to a gene: 7. The CDR3 has 18 amino acids. The CDR3 DNA is TGTGCCAGCAGGACCGGGACTAGCGGGGGTAGCTCCTACAATGAGCAGTTCTTC. Protein product: CASRTGTSGGSSYNEQFF. Looking up the rest from reference TRBV7-9 and TRBJ2-1 gives the full variable domain: DTGVSQNPRHKITKRGQNVTFRCDPISEHNRLYWYRQTLGQGPEFLTYFQNEAQLEKSRLLSDRFSAERPKGSFSTLEIQRTEQGDSAMYLCASRTGTSGGSSYNEQFFGPGTRLTVL.

The V gene is TRBV6-5, the J gene TRBJ2-4; 8 bases are a match to TRBD1. Germline CDR1 reads MNHEY; CDR2 reads SVGAGI. The trim removed 7 bases at V and 2 bases at J, leaving 7 bases unmatched. The CDR3 loop spans 15 amino acids. The DNA for the CDR3 is TGTGCCAGCACCAGGGACAGGATTACCAAAAACATTCAGTACTTC. It codes for CASTRDRITKNIQYF.

This clone is a singleton in its sample. The chain carries TRBV19 and TRBJ2-1; possibly TRBD1 for D (6 bases). Trimming removed 5 bases from V and 1 base from J, with 18 bases in between. Germline loops: CDR1 LNHDA, CDR2 SQIVND (reference sequence). This CDR3 contains 17 residues. CDR3 in amino acids: CASSDEGTIFSYNEQFF. The CDR3 coding sequence is TGTGCCAGTAGTGACGAGGGGACAATCTTTTCCTACAATGAGCAGTTCTTC.

The gene calls are TRBV5-4 and TRBJ1-1, with 9 bases that match TRBD1. The V and J ends lost 6 bases and 4 bases, in that order; junction bases with no gene match: 10. Germline-derived CDR1 and CDR2 are SGHNT and YYREEE (reference sequence). CDR3 length: 15 residues. CDR3 sequence reads: CASNLNRGRGTEAFF. For the CDR3, the DNA is TGTGCCAGCAACCTCAACAGGGGGCGCGGCACTGAAGCTTTCTTT. Full variable domain (remainder filled in from reference TRBV5-4 and TRBJ1-1): ETGVTQSPTHLIKTRGQQVTLRCSSQSGHNTVSWYQQALGQGPQFIFQYYREEENGRGNFPPRFSGLQFPNYSSELNVNALELDDSALYLCASNLNRGRGTEAFFGQGTRLTVV.

CDR3 DNA sequence: TGTGCCAGCAGTGGACTAGCGGGAGGGTCCAATGAGCAGTTCTTC. This encodes CASSGLAGGSNEQFF. The chain employs TRBV6-6 and TRBJ2-1; 15 positions agree with TRBD2. CDR1 is MNHNY, CDR2 SVGAGI, per germline (reference sequence). V trimming: 5 bases; J trimming: 6 bases; junction bases outside the gene matches: 2. There are 15 residues in the CDR3.

In DNA form, the CDR3 reads TGTGCCAGCAGCCGCCCTAGCGGGAGGAAAGAGACCCAGTACTTC. Its protein is CASSRPSGRKETQYF. The chain is built from TRBV27 and TRBJ2-5, with 11 bases aligning to TRBD2. J was trimmed by 3 bases and V by 6 bases; bases with no gene match: 6. The CDR3 extends over 15 amino acids. Germline V gene data show CDR1 as MNHEY and CDR2 as SMNVEV (reference sequence).

The rearrangement links TRBV5-4 to TRBJ2-1; D not resolved. The ends were cut back, 0 bases at V and 4 bases at J, with 5 bases in the middle. CDR1 and CDR2 (germline): SGHNT, YYREEE (reference sequence). The CDR3 runs to 13 residues. CDR3 sequence reads: CASSLVKYNEQFF. The CDR3 coding sequence is TGTGCCAGCAGCTTGGTCAAATACAATGAGCAGTTCTTC.

This chain joins TRBV4-1 and TRBJ2-1; TRBD2 might be the D (5 bases). This CDR3 spans 16 amino acids. V was cut by 4 bases and J by 0 bases, with 13 bases left in between. From germline, CDR1 is MGHRA and CDR2 YSYEKL. The CDR3 nucleotides are TGCGCCAGCAGCCTAGATAGCGCAAGCTCCTACAATGAGCAGTTCTTC. Its protein is CASSLDSASSYNEQFF.

The chain links TRBV3-1 (or the pseudogene TRBV3-2) to TRBJ2-1; 14 bases are shared with TRBD2. This CDR3 comprises 14 residues. CDR1 LGHDT and CDR2 YNNKEL come from the germline V gene (reference sequence). After removal of 4 bases from V and 8 bases from J, the junction contained 1 base not matched to a gene. In nucleotides, the CDR3 is TGTGCCAGCAGCCCGGGACTAGCGGGAGATGAGCAGTTCTTC. It yields the protein CASSPGLAGDEQFF.